This T cell receptor (beta chain) was recovered during a study of T cells in Graves' hyperthyroidism and ophthalmopathy. Patients aged 18 to 65 had newly diagnosed hyperthyroidism that had lasted under 2 months. Clinical symptoms, serum thyroxine, TRAb, thyroid ultrasound and orbital computed tomography informed diagnoses. PBMCs were sourced from roughly 9.1 ml fresh peripheral blood. Germline CDR1 reads SGHDT; CDR2 reads YYEEEE. Trimming removed 4 bases from V and 4 bases from J; junction bases left unmatched: 15. The CDR3 totals 17 residues. As for this clonotype: Its antigen is not known.

RNA transcripts were the template for amplifying TCR beta CDR3 regions. Initially, a first-round RT-PCR of the TCR CDR3 employed the HTBI primer set. In TCRdb, the multiplex PCR reads were re-called with MiXCR into one record per CDR3 protein. The repertoire holds fewer than 400,000 distinct CDR3 sequences, 16% seen once, with around a third in the top ten. Findings of the study overall: Blood held most thyroid clonotypes expanded above 0.001 frequency.

The receptor was derived from a man aged 25 to 40 with Graves' hyperthyroidism. What was sequenced was blood. The rearrangement joins TRBV5-6 to TRBJ2-3; 7 bases line up with TRBD1. The CDR3 coding sequence is TGTGCCAGCAGCATGCAGCACGGGACAGCTCGAGCAGATACGCAGTATTTT. Translated: CASSMQHGTARADTQYF.